This T cell receptor (beta chain) was profiled in a study of cytomegalovirus exposure and HLA in healthy donors. The germline CDR1 and CDR2 sequences are SGDLS and YYNGEE. The CDR3 extends over 13 amino acids. Trimming took off 4 bases at V and 6 bases at J, with 14 bases between the two ends. 13 Jbeta primers and 60 Vbeta primers were used for the PCR. Sequencing used immunoSEQ multiplex PCR; TCRdb keeps in-frame clones, though not all of them. The table shows 110,000 or so clones, with almost 70% occurring only once. With regard to this clone: Its antigen is currently unknown.

Whole-study findings and limits: There were around 160 TCR beta chains listed as cytomegalovirus-associated. By a later analysis, the bulk of CMV-associated TCR beta chains appeared HLA-restricted. Previously analyzed data showed that most TCR beta V segments were productive at a frequency of about 87% or about 30%. A later analysis showed HLA-associated TCR beta chains outstripping equally common others in clonal expansion.

The V call is TRBV9, the J call TRBJ2-7; D perhaps matches TRBD1 (6 bases). Sample: PBMCs. The sequence was obtained from a man aged 25 to 45 in good health and CMV-seronegative. CDR3 sequence reads: CASSPGVGGEQYF. The CDR3 coding sequence is TGTGCCAGCAGCCCAGGGGTTGGGGGCGAGCAGTACTTC. The whole variable domain, filled in from reference TRBV9 and TRBJ2-7, reads DSGVTQTPKHLITATGQRVTLRCSPRSGDLSVYWYQQSLDQGLQFLIQYYNGEERAKGNILERFSAQQFPDLHSELNLSSLELGDSALYFCASSPGVGGEQYFGPGTRLTVT.